This entry describes one TCR beta chain. Its antigen is unidentified. The sample comes from a study of beta chain features in type 1 diabetes. Investigators reverse transcribed all isolated RNA, so they sequenced expressed TCRB transcripts. The protocol was immunoSEQ multiplex PCR, while the TCRdb copy is restricted to in-frame clones and leaves out a portion. The sample has a few hundred thousand clones, 11% seen once. One heparinised draw, averaging around 120 mL, was taken per donor. Findings and limits, study-wide: The similarity of naive, central memory and Treg TCRB repertoires appeared greater among patients than among healthy donors. TCRB CDR3 length was moderately but significantly reduced in all four CD4+ subsets of Type 1 diabetes patients. The analysis here could not establish whether HLA type shapes TCRB rearrangement. More deletions and fewer insertions at VDJ junctions were found in patients with type 1 diabetes.

The CDR3 runs 13 residues. V was cut by 7 bases and J by 3 bases, with 13 bases left in between. The germline CDR1 and CDR2 sequences are SGHTA and FQGNSA. The receptor's source is a man aged 25-40 years with type 1 diabetes. The sequenced sample was naive CD4+ T cells from blood. The chain carries TRBV7-2 and TRBJ2-7, with D possibly being TRBD2 (5 bases). Written as DNA, the CDR3 is TGTGCCAGCACTTCCTCGGAGGTCTACGAGCAGTACTTC. Protein: CASTSSEVYEQYF.